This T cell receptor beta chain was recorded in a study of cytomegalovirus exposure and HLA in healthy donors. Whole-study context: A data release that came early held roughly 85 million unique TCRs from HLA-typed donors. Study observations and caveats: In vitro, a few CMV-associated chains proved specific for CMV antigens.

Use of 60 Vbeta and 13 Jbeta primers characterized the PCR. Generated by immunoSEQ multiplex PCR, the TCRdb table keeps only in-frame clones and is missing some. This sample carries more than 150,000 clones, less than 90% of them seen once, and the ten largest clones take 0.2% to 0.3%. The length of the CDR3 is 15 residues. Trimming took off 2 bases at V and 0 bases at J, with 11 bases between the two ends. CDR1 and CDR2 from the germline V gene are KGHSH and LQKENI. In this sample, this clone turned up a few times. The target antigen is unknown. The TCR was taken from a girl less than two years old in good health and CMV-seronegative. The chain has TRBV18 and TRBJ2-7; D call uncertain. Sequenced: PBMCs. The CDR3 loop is CASSPGAASSYEQYF. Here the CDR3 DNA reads TGTGCCAGCTCACCAGGAGCCGCCAGCTCCTACGAGCAGTACTTC.